The entry that follows covers one TCR beta chain sequence. In its sample, this clonotype was seen a few times. Its antigen target is currently unknown. One junction end disagrees with the germline gene, perhaps due to a read error. This record comes from a study of blood T cells in healthy people across ages (dated by TCRdb to between 2014 and 2017). Regarding the study in general: In model experiments, template switching captured about one uniquely barcoded TCR beta cDNA molecule for every two T cells. The study measured age-related changes in TCR beta repertoire diversity using deep sequencing normalized with unique cDNA molecular identifiers. The donors were divided into four age groups: young (average about 16 years), middle-aged (about 39), aged (about 61) and long-lived (more than 75). Donors of different ages were randomly distributed across sequencing lanes to avoid experimental bias. The study analyzed two additional independent replicas of 1 million unique cDNA reads from the same blood draw for two donors, one aged 18 to 29 and one aged 80 or older. Paper-wide results and their limitations: Since profiling was done on bulk unsorted PBMCs, naive and antigen-experienced compartments could not be conclusively compared. Observed TCR beta diversity correlated strongly with the percentage of naive T cells measured by flow cytometry. Total diversity estimates from one million sequenced T cells were considered lower bounds and underestimates. Because the CMV infection status of the donors was unknown, age-related changes in expanded clonotypes may potentially have been confounded. As age increased, observed TCR beta diversity per million T cells dropped in a roughly linear way, and a significant reduction was already evident by age about 36. Compared with the aged group, the long-lived group had more naive CD4+ T cells, fewer expanded clones and increased TCR diversity, a pattern suggesting age selection.

There are 11 amino acids in the CDR3, from cysteine to phenylalanine inclusive. Just CDR3 DNA is preserved here, 33 bases in frame from base 1. Systemically healthy Caucasian individuals from Russia, 39 in total and aged about 6 to 100 years, were included as donors. Each donor gave ten milliliters of peripheral blood, drawn into EDTA-treated Vacutainer tubes. Ficoll-Paque density-gradient centrifugation was used to isolate PBMCs, with at least 7 million obtained per sample. Trizol reagent was used to extract total RNA from the PBMCs, yielding at least 5 micrograms per sample. Naive CD45RAhigh/CD27high T cell percentages were measured by flow cytometry on a PBMC aliquot from every donor. Library construction relied on 5' RACE. TCRdb records Illumina HiSeq 2500 as the sequencer. A second PCR of about 7 to 12 cycles was performed with a sample-barcoded 5' primer and a J-beta primer mix. A template-switch 5' adaptor carrying 12 random nucleotides introduced a unique molecular identifier onto each TCR beta cDNA molecule. At least 2.5 million CDR3-containing paired-end reads were obtained from each sample. The Mint cDNA synthesis kit, primed by a TRBC-specific oligonucleotide, was used to synthesize first-strand cDNA from all RNA. All cDNA was treated with uracil-DNA glycosylase and then went through a first 18-cycle PCR with the universal primers M1SS and BC2_uni_R. The authors processed their data as follows. Each sample was normalized by randomly selecting 1 million high-quality reads, each carrying a distinct molecular identifier. Reads with shared molecular identifiers were discarded instead of being binned into consensus sequences. MiTCR, set to a Q25 quality threshold and the strictest error-elimination algorithm, was used for CDR3 identification, clonotype clustering and error correction. A nonparametric unseen species model using Euler transformation provided a lower-bound estimate of total TCR beta diversity. Using fastp at Q25 and MiXCR, TCRdb reprocessed the public reads and kept productive beta chains. Every CDR3 protein is listed once, alongside the most common genes and DNA of its rows. These V and J calls rely on TCRdb rather than the paper's analysis. This sample holds 500,000 to 600,000 distinct CDR3 sequences; about 25% were observed only once. The leading ten clones occupy approximately 18% of the sample.

The sequence derives from a woman between 65 and 79 years old in good health. This receptor chain uses TRBV12-3 or TRBV12-4 and TRBJ2-7; the D segment cannot be called with confidence. Sequencing was performed on blood. CDR3 region: CASSSWYEQYF. The nucleotides are TGCGCCAGCAGTTCGTGGTACGAGCAGTACTTC.